Given below is one T cell receptor beta chain in context. TCRdb's table, derived via immunoSEQ multiplex PCR, lists solely in-frame clones and lacks some. The sample has 540,000 or so clones; around nine tenths are singletons. During active infection, Seattle patients enrolled and were then monitored through disease. This sample is part of a study of blood T cell repertoires in COVID-19. In the study overall: COVID-19 samples from acute and convalescent phases originated in the United States, Italy and Spain. PBMCs, B-cell-depleted T cells, or T cells were the source of the cDNA or gDNA that made up the material.

The CDR3 sequence is 11 residues long. CDR1 and CDR2 (germline): MDHEN, SYDVKM. The ends were cut back, 6 bases at V and 5 bases at J, with 7 bases in the middle. The origin of this receptor is a woman in her forties or fifties with COVID-19, enrolled during active disease. The chain is built from TRBV28 and TRBJ1-1; D unresolved. The sequenced sample consisted of peripheral blood. The CDR3 protein is CASSPLTEAFF. The CDR3 DNA sequence: TGTGCCAGCAGCCCTCTTACTGAAGCTTTCTTT.